A selection of T cell receptor beta chains follows, all from one sample in a study of blood T cell repertoires in COVID-19. This table comes from immunoSEQ multiplex PCR, and its TCRdb copy is limited to in-frame clones, with some not included. The profile covers roughly 400,000 clones, with around 90% appearing a single time and approximately 2.1% taken by the ten largest. The sample comprised PBMCs or T cells enriched from blood (not recorded which). The origin of the receptors is a woman in her 40s with acute COVID-19. CDR3s include the opening cysteine and the closing phenylalanine or tryptophan. The order of the fields is D gene, clone size, J gene, V gene, CDR3 protein, CDR3 DNA. A D gene is named only where the DNA matches it firmly. The size field is filled for only some rows; it gives once, few, many or a size class.

D: TRBD1; size: -; J: TRBJ2-5; V: TRBV5-1; CDR3: CASSPSMDRGETQYF; DNA: TGCGCCAGCAGCCCATCCATGGACAGGGGAGAGACCCAGTACTTC
D: TRBD1; size: -; J: TRBJ2-1; V: TRBV2; CDR3: CASRTQDRASYNEQFF; DNA: TGTGCCAGCAGGACACAAGACAGGGCGTCCTACAATGAGCAGTTCTTC
D: -; size: -; J: TRBJ2-2; V: TRBV5-4; CDR3: CASSLGGGQTGELFF; DNA: TGTGCCAGCAGCTTGGGCGGGGGCCAAACCGGGGAGCTGTTTTTT
D: TRBD2; size: -; J: TRBJ2-1; V: TRBV6-5; CDR3: CASSYTLAGGFNEQFF; DNA: TGTGCCAGCAGTTACACACTAGCGGGGGGTTTCAATGAGCAGTTCTTC
D: -; size: once; J: TRBJ2-2; V: TRBV11-2; CDR3: CASSVQGINTGELFF; DNA: TGTGCCAGCAGCGTACAGGGTATTAACACCGGGGAGCTGTTTTTT
D: -; size: -; J: TRBJ2-2; V: TRBV5-1; CDR3: CASSKGQNTGELFF; DNA: TGCGCCAGCAGCAAAGGACAGAACACCGGGGAGCTGTTTTTT
D: -; size: -; J: TRBJ2-3; V: TRBV5-1; CDR3: CASSTDGSSTDTQYF; DNA: TGCGCCAGCAGCACAGACGGATCTAGCACAGATACGCAGTATTTT
D: -; size: -; J: TRBJ2-2; V: TRBV7-9; CDR3: CASSPENTGELFF; DNA: TGTGCCAGCAGCCCAGAAAACACCGGGGAGCTGTTTTTT
D: TRBD1; size: -; J: TRBJ1-2; V: TRBV4-2; CDR3: CASSQGGDRYYGYTF; DNA: TGTGCCAGCAGCCAAGGGGGGGACAGATACTATGGCTACACCTTC
D: TRBD1; size: -; J: TRBJ1-5; V: TRBV7-9; CDR3: CASSSDREFNQPQHF; DNA: TGTGCCAGCAGCTCCGACAGGGAATTCAATCAGCCCCAGCATTTT
D: -; size: -; J: TRBJ1-2; V: TRBV5-5; CDR3: CASSPTGIDGYTF; DNA: TGTGCCAGCAGCCCTACGGGAATCGATGGCTACACCTTC
D: -; size: -; J: TRBJ1-2; V: TRBV11-2; CDR3: CASSSGQRRDYGYTF; DNA: TGTGCCAGCAGCTCAGGACAGCGACGCGACTATGGCTACACCTTC
D: TRBD2; size: -; J: TRBJ2-7; V: TRBV2; CDR3: CASSEAQVGGEQYF; DNA: TGTGCCAGCAGTGAAGCACAGGTGGGGGGGGAGCAGTACTTC
D: TRBD1; size: -; J: TRBJ2-6; V: TRBV7-9; CDR3: CASSFRQGARDGANVLTF; DNA: TGTGCCAGCAGCTTTCGACAGGGGGCTCGAGATGGGGCCAACGTCCTGACTTTC
D: -; size: -; J: TRBJ2-2; V: TRBV6-5; CDR3: CASSSPGYTGELFF; DNA: TGTGCCAGCAGTTCCCCAGGGTACACCGGGGAGCTGTTTTTT
D: -; size: few; J: TRBJ1-3; V: TRBV29-1; CDR3: CSGGVAGGNTIYF; DNA: TGCAGCGGCGGGGTAGCTGGTGGAAACACCATATATTTT
D: -; size: -; J: TRBJ1-3; V: TRBV11-3; CDR3: CASSPSTGNTIYF; DNA: TGTGCCAGCAGCCCATCTACTGGAAACACCATATATTTT
D: -; size: -; J: TRBJ2-1; V: TRBV5-4; CDR3: CASSRLRVDNEQFF; DNA: TGTGCCAGCAGCCGCCTACGCGTAGACAATGAGCAGTTCTTC
D: TRBD2; size: -; J: TRBJ2-5; V: TRBV5-1; CDR3: CASSLALAGGPETQYF; DNA: TGCGCCAGCAGCTTGGCGTTAGCGGGGGGGCCAGAGACCCAGTACTTC
D: TRBD1; size: few; J: TRBJ1-6; V: TRBV29-1; CDR3: CSVARGYNSPLHF; DNA: TGCAGCGTTGCCAGGGGGTATAATTCACCCCTCCACTTT
D: -; size: -; J: TRBJ2-5; V: TRBV27; CDR3: CASSSSPRETQYF; DNA: TGTGCCAGCAGTTCTAGCCCCAGGGAGACCCAGTACTTC
D: -; size: once; J: TRBJ2-5; V: TRBV6-5; CDR3: CASTKSEGTQYF; DNA: TGTGCCAGCACCAAATCCGAGGGGACCCAGTACTTC
D: -; size: -; J: TRBJ1-1; V: TRBV19; CDR3: CARTTGIEAFF; DNA: TGTGCCAGAACCACAGGGATTGAAGCTTTCTTT
D: TRBD1; size: many; J: TRBJ1-6; V: TRBV19; CDR3: CASSFSGTADSPLHF; DNA: TGTGCCAGTAGCTTCTCCGGGACAGCAGATTCACCCCTCCACTTT
D: TRBD2; size: -; J: TRBJ2-3; V: TRBV19; CDR3: CASRERGGADTQYF; DNA: TGTGCCAGTAGGGAGCGGGGAGGTGCAGATACGCAGTATTTT
D: -; size: -; J: TRBJ1-6; V: TRBV5-8; CDR3: CASSFGLSPLHF; DNA: TGTGCCAGCAGCTTTGGGCTTTCACCCCTCCACTTT
D: -; size: -; J: TRBJ1-5; V: TRBV2; CDR3: CASSEQGSGQPQHF; DNA: TGTGCCAGCAGTGAACAGGGAAGTGGTCAGCCCCAGCATTTT
D: TRBD1; size: -; J: TRBJ2-5; V: TRBV5-1; CDR3: CASSWTGGQETQYF; DNA: TGCGCCAGCAGCTGGACAGGGGGTCAAGAGACCCAGTACTTC
D: TRBD2; size: -; J: TRBJ2-7; V: TRBV7-2; CDR3: CASSLASGDYEQYF; DNA: TGTGCCAGCAGCTTAGCTAGCGGGGACTACGAGCAGTACTTC
D: -; size: -; J: TRBJ1-2; V: TRBV27; CDR3: CASSLAVDYGYTF; DNA: TGTGCCAGCAGTTTAGCGGTAGACTATGGCTACACCTTC
D: -; size: -; J: TRBJ1-1; V: TRBV20-1; CDR3: CSAARGPLAFF; DNA: TGCAGTGCAGCACGCGGGCCATTGGCTTTCTTT
D: -; size: -; J: TRBJ2-7; V: TRBV6-5; CDR3: CASGLLGSYEQYF; DNA: TGTGCCAGCGGCCTCCTCGGGAGCTACGAGCAGTACTTC
D: -; size: -; J: TRBJ2-7; V: TRBV15; CDR3: CATSRDAGPLSYEQYF; DNA: TGTGCCACCAGCAGAGATGCAGGTCCCCTCTCCTACGAGCAGTACTTC
D: -; size: -; J: TRBJ1-2; V: TRBV10-3; CDR3: CAISVQANYGYTF; DNA: TGTGCCATCAGTGTTCAGGCTAACTATGGCTACACCTTC
D: -; size: -; J: TRBJ1-5; V: TRBV27; CDR3: CASSSGLSNQPQHF; DNA: TGTGCCAGCAGTTCAGGGTTAAGCAATCAGCCCCAGCATTTT
D: TRBD1; size: -; J: TRBJ1-1; V: TRBV6-5; CDR3: CASSTPGGIAEAFF; DNA: TGTGCCAGCAGCACCCCAGGGGGTATCGCTGAAGCTTTCTTT
D: TRBD1; size: -; J: TRBJ1-3; V: TRBV7-9; CDR3: CASSLGQTSGNTIYF; DNA: TGTGCCAGCAGCTTGGGACAGACCTCTGGAAACACCATATATTTT
D: -; size: -; J: TRBJ1-6; V: TRBV2; CDR3: CASKGVNNSPLHF; DNA: TGTGCCAGCAAGGGGGTCAATAATTCACCCCTCCACTTT
D: TRBD2; size: -; J: TRBJ2-1; V: TRBV3-1/TRBV3-2; CDR3: CASSQDRGGGSYNEQFF; DNA: TGTGCCAGCAGCCAAGATCGGGGCGGGGGATCCTACAATGAGCAGTTCTTC
D: -; size: -; J: TRBJ1-1; V: TRBV12-5; CDR3: CASGLVLGEPGSRDEAFF; DNA: TGTGCTAGTGGTTTGGTACTCGGGGAGCCGGGGTCTAGGGATGAAGCTTTCTTT
D: TRBD1; size: -; J: TRBJ1-5; V: TRBV3-1/TRBV3-2; CDR3: CASSQGTGPQPQHF; DNA: TGTGCCAGCAGCCAAGGGACAGGGCCTCAGCCCCAGCATTTT
D: -; size: -; J: TRBJ2-2; V: TRBV5-1; CDR3: CASSLRQGNTGELFF; DNA: TGCGCCAGCAGCTTGAGGCAGGGGAACACCGGGGAGCTGTTTTTT
D: -; size: -; J: TRBJ2-3; V: TRBV6-5; CDR3: CASSYFRGDTQYF; DNA: TGTGCCAGCAGTTACTTCCGGGGAGATACGCAGTATTTT
D: -; size: -; J: TRBJ1-6; V: TRBV4-1; CDR3: CASSQDKSGMYNSPLHF; DNA: TGCGCCAGCAGCCAAGATAAGTCAGGAATGTATAATTCACCCCTCCACTTT
D: -; size: -; J: TRBJ2-7; V: TRBV11-3; CDR3: CASSTGTPYEQYF; DNA: TGTGCCAGCAGCACCGGGACACCTTACGAGCAGTACTTC
D: -; size: few; J: TRBJ1-3; V: TRBV6-6; CDR3: CASSYSNGVHGNTIYF; DNA: TGTGCCAGCAGTTACTCGAACGGGGTGCATGGAAACACCATATATTTT
D: TRBD1; size: -; J: TRBJ2-7; V: TRBV18; CDR3: CASSPGRDRGRYEQYF; DNA: TGTGCCAGCTCACCAGGTCGGGACAGGGGACGCTACGAGCAGTACTTC
D: TRBD1; size: -; J: TRBJ2-2; V: TRBV4-1; CDR3: CASRPGQGRIGELFF; DNA: TGCGCCAGCAGACCGGGACAGGGGAGAATCGGGGAGCTGTTTTTT
D: TRBD1; size: -; J: TRBJ2-2; V: TRBV2; CDR3: CASSSRGRFTGELFF; DNA: TGTGCCAGCAGCAGCAGGGGGCGGTTCACCGGGGAGCTGTTTTTT
D: -; size: -; J: TRBJ1-2; V: TRBV11-2; CDR3: CASSPGANYGYTF; DNA: TGTGCCAGCAGCCCTGGGGCAAACTATGGCTACACCTTC
D: -; size: -; J: TRBJ1-1; V: TRBV7-9; CDR3: CASRARGSTEAFF; DNA: TGTGCCAGCAGGGCGAGGGGGAGCACTGAAGCTTTCTTT
D: -; size: -; J: TRBJ2-7; V: TRBV5-5; CDR3: CASSRSDSPGEQYF; DNA: TGTGCCAGCAGCCGTTCGGACTCCCCAGGCGAGCAGTACTTC
D: -; size: -; J: TRBJ1-2; V: TRBV18; CDR3: CVRGGGDGYTF; DNA: TGTGTCCGGGGCGGGGGCGATGGCTACACCTTC